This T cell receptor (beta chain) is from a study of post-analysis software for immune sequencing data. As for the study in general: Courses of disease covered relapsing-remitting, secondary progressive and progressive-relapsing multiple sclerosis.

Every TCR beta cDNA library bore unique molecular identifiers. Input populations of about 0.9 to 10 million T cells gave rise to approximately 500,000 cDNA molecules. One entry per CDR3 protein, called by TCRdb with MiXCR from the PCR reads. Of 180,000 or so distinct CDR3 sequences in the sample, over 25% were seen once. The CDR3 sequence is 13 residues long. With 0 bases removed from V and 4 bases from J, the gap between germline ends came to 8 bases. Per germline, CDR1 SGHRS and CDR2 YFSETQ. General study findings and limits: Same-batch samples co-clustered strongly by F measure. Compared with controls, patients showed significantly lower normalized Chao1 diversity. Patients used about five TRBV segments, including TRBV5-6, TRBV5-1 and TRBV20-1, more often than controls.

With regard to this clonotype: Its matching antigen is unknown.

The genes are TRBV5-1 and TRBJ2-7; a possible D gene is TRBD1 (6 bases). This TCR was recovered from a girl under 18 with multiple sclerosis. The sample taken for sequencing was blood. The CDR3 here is CASSLAGQYEQYF. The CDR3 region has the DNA TGCGCCAGCAGCTTGGCAGGACAGTACGAGCAGTACTTC.